Presented here are 7 T cell receptor beta chains from one specimen sequenced in a study of T cells in localized non-small cell lung cancer (dated by TCRdb to 2018 to 2021). Library method: the immunoSEQ multiplex PCR assay. TCRdb mirrors the immuneACCESS table, restricted to in-frame sequences. Some clones are absent from its copies; in checked studies, under half trace to an unresolved V gene, and the reason for the others is unknown. The sample table contains roughly 34,000 clones; only one count was recorded for just under 80% of them. Clones ranked in the top ten supply 35% to 45% of the sample. The sample consisted of peripheral blood, taken before any cancer treatment. The receptors shown here come from a male donor aged 60 or over with stage II squamous cell lung carcinoma.

This clone was recorded only once. The chain is built from TRBV14 and TRBJ2-1; 10 bases map to TRBD2. Germline CDR1 reads SGHDN; CDR2 reads FVKESK. The CDR3 is 15 amino acids. The V gene end was trimmed by 1 base and the J gene end by 6 bases; junction bases not matched to a gene: 3. CDR3: CASSQVSSGGNEQFF. The CDR3 nucleotides are TGTGCCAGCAGCCAAGTTTCTAGCGGGGGCAATGAGCAGTTCTTC.

CDR3 in DNA: TGTGCCAGCAGCGGCCGGGACAGAGAAAAACTGTTTTTT. Amino acid sequence: CASSGRDREKLFF. The chain uses TRBV11-2 and TRBJ1-4; 7 nucleotides align to TRBD1. Germline CDR1 is SGHAT and CDR2 is FQNNGV. V lost 5 bases to trimming and J lost 8 bases; unmatched junction nucleotides: 5. CDR3 length: 13 residues.

V and J are TRBV28 and TRBJ1-2, with TRBD1 matching 10 bases. The CDR3 length is 16 residues. The germline V gene encodes CDR1 MDHEN and CDR2 SYDVKM. The trim removed 6 bases at V and 4 bases at J, leaving 11 bases unmatched. DNA for the CDR3: TGTGCCAGCAGCAGGGGGGGACAGGGGTCTGGCTATGGCTACACCTTC. Translated: CASSRGGQGSGYGYTF.

This chain joins TRBV9 and TRBJ2-3; 8 bases map to TRBD2. V shed 4 bases, J shed 1 base, and the junction held 2 bases outside the gene matches. The germline gives CDR1 SGDLS, CDR2 YYNGEE. CDR3 length: 14 residues. CDR3 DNA: TGTGCCAGCAGCTTTAGCGGGGGCACAGATACGCAGTATTTT. This encodes CASSFSGGTDTQYF.

As DNA, the CDR3 is TGTGCCAGCAGTGGTGGGGACCCGAACAGCCTATCACTCTACGAGCAGTACTTC. Amino acids: CASSGGDPNSLSLYEQYF. The chain carries TRBV27 and TRBJ2-7; D is perhaps TRBD1 or TRBD2 (5 bases each). Germline CDR1 is MNHEY and CDR2 is SMNVEV (reference sequence). The CDR3 is 18 amino acids. Trimming cost V 5 bases and J 3 bases, with 26 bases left between them.

The V and J genes are TRBV5-5 and TRBJ2-7; D tentatively reads TRBD1 or TRBD2 (5 bases each). This CDR3 is built from 15 residues. CDR1 and CDR2 (germline): SGHKS, YYEKEE (reference sequence). With 3 bases removed from V and 0 bases from J, the gap between germline ends came to 13 bases. CDR3 DNA: TGTGCCAGCAGCTGGGGCAGGGAGCTCTCCTACGAGCAGTACTTC. The encoded protein is CASSWGRELSYEQYF.

The chain links TRBV5-4 to TRBJ1-1, with D tentatively TRBD1 (5 bases). Trimming pared 0 bases from V and 0 bases from J, leaving 12 bases between. There are 16 residues in the CDR3. The germline V gene encodes CDR1 SGHNT and CDR2 YYREEE (reference sequence). The CDR3 coding sequence is TGTGCCAGCAGCTTGGGTTTGGGCAGGGTGAACACTGAAGCTTTCTTT. Amino acid sequence: CASSLGLGRVNTEAFF. Full variable domain (remainder filled in from reference TRBV5-4 and TRBJ1-1): ETGVTQSPTHLIKTRGQQVTLRCSSQSGHNTVSWYQQALGQGPQFIFQYYREEENGRGNFPPRFSGLQFPNYSSELNVNALELDDSALYLCASSLGLGRVNTEAFFGQGTRLTVV.